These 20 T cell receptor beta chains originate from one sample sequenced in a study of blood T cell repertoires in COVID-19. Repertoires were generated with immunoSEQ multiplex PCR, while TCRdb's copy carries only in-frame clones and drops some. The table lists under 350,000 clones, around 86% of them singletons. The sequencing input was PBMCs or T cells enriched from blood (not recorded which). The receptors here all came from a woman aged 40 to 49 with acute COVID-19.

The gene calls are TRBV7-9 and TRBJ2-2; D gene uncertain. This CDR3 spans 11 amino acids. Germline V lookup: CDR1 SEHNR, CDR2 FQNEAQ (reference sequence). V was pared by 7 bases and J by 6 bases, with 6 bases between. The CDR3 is CASIPAGELFF. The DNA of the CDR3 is TGTGCCAGCATTCCAGCCGGGGAGCTGTTTTTT.

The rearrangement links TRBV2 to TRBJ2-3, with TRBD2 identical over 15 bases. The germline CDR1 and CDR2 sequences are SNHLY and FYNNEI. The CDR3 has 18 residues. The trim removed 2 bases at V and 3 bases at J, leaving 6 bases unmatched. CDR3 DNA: TGTGCCAGCAGTGAAACCCGAGGGACTAGCGGGAGGACAGATACGCAGTATTTT. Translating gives CASSETRGTSGRTDTQYF.

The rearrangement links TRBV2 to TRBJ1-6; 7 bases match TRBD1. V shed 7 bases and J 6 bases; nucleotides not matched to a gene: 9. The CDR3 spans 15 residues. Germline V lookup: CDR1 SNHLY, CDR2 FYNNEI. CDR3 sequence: CASKGTDRVNSPLHF. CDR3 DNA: TGTGCCAGCAAGGGAACTGACAGGGTTAATTCACCCCTCCACTTT.

The CDR3 reads CASSPGTGREAFF. The CDR3 region has the DNA TGTGCCAGCAGCCCCGGGACGGGGAGGGAAGCTTTCTTT. The chain carries TRBV3-1 (or the pseudogene TRBV3-2) and TRBJ1-1; D possibly corresponds to TRBD1 (5 bases). V gave up 4 bases and J gave up 8 bases, with 14 bases separating them. Germline lookup yields CDR1 LGHDT and CDR2 YNNKEL (reference sequence). The CDR3 has 13 residues.

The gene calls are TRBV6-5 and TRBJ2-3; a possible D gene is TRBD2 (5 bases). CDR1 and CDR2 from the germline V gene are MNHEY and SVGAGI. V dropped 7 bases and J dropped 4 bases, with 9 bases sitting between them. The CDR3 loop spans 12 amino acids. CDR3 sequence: CASTRAADTQYF. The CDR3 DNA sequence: TGTGCCAGCACTAGAGCGGCAGATACGCAGTATTTT.

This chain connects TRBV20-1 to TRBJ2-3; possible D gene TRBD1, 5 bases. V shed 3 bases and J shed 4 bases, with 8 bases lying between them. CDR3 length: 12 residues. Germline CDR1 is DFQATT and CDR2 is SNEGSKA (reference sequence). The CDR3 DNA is TGCAGTGCTAGTTTGGGGCCAGATACGCAGTATTTT. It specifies CSASLGPDTQYF.

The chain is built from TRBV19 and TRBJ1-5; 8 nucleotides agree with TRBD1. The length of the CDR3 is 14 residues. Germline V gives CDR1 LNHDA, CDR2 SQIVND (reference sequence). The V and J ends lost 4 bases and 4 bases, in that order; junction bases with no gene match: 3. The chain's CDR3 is CASSTTGGNQPQHF. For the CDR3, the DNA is TGTGCCAGTAGTACCACAGGGGGTAATCAGCCCCAGCATTTT.

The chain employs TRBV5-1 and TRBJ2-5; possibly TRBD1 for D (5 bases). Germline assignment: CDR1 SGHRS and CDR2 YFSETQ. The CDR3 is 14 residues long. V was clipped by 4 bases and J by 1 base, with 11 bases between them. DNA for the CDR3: TGCGCCAGCAGCGACGGACACCGCCAAGAGACCCAGTACTTC. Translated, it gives CASSDGHRQETQYF.

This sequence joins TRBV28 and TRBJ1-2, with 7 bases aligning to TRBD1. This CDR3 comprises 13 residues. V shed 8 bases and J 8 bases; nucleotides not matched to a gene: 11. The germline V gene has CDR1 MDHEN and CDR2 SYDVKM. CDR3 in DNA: TGTGCCAGCGGGACAGTCTTAATAAGCGGCTACACCTTC. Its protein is CASGTVLISGYTF.

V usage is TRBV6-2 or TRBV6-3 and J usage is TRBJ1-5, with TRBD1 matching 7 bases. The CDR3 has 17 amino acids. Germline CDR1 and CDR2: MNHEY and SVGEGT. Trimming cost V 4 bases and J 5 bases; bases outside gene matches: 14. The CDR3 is CASSFTGTQGVDQPQHF. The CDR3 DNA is TGTGCCAGCAGTTTCACCGGGACTCAGGGGGTCGATCAGCCCCAGCATTTT.

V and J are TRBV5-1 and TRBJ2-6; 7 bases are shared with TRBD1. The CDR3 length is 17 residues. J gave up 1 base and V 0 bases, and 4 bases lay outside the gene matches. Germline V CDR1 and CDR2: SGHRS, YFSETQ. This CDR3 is CASSLEYRGSGANVLTF. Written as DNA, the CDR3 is TGCGCCAGCAGCTTGGAGTACAGGGGATCTGGGGCCAACGTCCTGACTTTC. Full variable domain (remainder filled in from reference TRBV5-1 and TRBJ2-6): KAGVTQTPRYLIKTRGQQVTLSCSPISGHRSVSWYQQTPGQGLQFLFEYFSETQRNKGNFPGRFSGRQFSNSRSEMNVSTLELGDSALYLCASSLEYRGSGANVLTFGAGSRLTVL.

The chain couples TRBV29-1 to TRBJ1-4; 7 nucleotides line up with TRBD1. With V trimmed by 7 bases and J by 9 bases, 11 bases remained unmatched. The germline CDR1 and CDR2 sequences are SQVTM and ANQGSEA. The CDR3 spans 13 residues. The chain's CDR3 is CSAETRDSQKLFF. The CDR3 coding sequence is TGCAGCGCTGAGACAAGGGACAGCCAAAAACTGTTTTTT. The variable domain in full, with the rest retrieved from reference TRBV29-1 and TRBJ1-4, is SAVISQKPSRDICQRGTSLTIQCQVDSQVTMMFWYRQQPGQSLTLIATANQGSEATYESGFVIDKFPISRPNLTFSTLTVSNMSPEDSSIYLCSAETRDSQKLFFGSGTQLSVL.

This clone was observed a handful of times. CDR3 protein: CASSLTSGGFYEQYF. DNA of the CDR3: TGCGCCAGCAGCTTGACTAGCGGGGGCTTCTACGAGCAGTACTTC. The chain combines TRBV5-1 with TRBJ2-7, with 11 bases identical to TRBD2. Trimming took 1 base from V and 3 from J; bases not matched to a gene: 3. The CDR3 is 15 residues long. CDR1 and CDR2 (germline): SGHRS, YFSETQ.

CDR3 in amino acids: CASSQQSGNTGELFF. As DNA, the CDR3 is TGTGCCAGCAGCCAGCAATCAGGGAACACCGGGGAGCTGTTTTTT. V gene TRBV7-3 combines with J gene TRBJ2-2, with D unresolved. Trimming pared 5 bases from V and 1 base from J, leaving 11 bases between. The length of the CDR3 is 15 residues. The V gene's germline CDR1 is SGHTA and CDR2 FQGTGA. The complete variable domain, with remaining parts taken from reference TRBV7-3 and TRBJ2-2, reads GAGVSQTPSNKVTEKGKYVELRCDPISGHTALYWYRQSLGQGPEFLIYFQGTGAADDSGLPNDRFFAVRPEGSVSTLKIQRTERGDSAVYLCASSQQSGNTGELFFGEGSRLTVL.

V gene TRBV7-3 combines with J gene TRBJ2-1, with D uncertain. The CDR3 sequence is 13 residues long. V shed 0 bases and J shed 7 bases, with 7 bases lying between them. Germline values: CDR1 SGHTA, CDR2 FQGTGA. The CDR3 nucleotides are TGTGCCAGCAGCTTAACTCAGAGGAATGAGCAGTTCTTC. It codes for CASSLTQRNEQFF. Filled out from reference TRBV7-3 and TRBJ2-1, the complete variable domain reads GAGVSQTPSNKVTEKGKYVELRCDPISGHTALYWYRQSLGQGPEFLIYFQGTGAADDSGLPNDRFFAVRPEGSVSTLKIQRTERGDSAVYLCASSLTQRNEQFFGPGTRLTVL.

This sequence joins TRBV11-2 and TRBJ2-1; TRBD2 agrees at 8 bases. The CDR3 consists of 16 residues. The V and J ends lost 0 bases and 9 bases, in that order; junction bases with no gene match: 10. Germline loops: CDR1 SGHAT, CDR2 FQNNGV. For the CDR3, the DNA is TGTGCCAGCAGCTTAGATCCCGACCGGGGGGGCCTTGAGCAGTTCTTC. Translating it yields CASSLDPDRGGLEQFF.

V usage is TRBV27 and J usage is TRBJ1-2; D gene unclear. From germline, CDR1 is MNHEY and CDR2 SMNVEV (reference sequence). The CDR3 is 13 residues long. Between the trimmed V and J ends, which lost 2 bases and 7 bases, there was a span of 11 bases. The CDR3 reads CASSLRAGGGYTF. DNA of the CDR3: TGTGCCAGCAGTTTACGGGCGGGAGGTGGCTACACCTTC.

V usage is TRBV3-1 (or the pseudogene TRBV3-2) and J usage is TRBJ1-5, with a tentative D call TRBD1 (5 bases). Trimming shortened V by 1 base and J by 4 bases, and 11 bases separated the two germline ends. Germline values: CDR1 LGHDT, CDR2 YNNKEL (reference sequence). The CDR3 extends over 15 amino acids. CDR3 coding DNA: TGTGCCAGCAGCCAAGGGGGTTCAGGGAATCAGCCCCAGCATTTT. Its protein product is CASSQGGSGNQPQHF.

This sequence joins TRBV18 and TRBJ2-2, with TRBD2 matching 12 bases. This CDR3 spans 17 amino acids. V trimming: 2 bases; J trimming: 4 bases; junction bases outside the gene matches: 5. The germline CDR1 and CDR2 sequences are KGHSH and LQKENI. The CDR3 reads CASSPGTSGSTTGELFF. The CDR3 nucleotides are TGTGCCAGCTCACCAGGGACTAGCGGGTCTACCACCGGGGAGCTGTTTTTT.

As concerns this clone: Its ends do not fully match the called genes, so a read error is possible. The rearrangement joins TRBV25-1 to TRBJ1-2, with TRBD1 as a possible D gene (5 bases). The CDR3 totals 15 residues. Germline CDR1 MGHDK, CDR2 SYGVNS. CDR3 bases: TGTACCAGCAGTGACGCGAGGTGGGGCAACTATGGCTACACCTTC. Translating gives CTSSDARWGNYGYTF.